This T cell receptor beta chain stems from a study of prognosis after radiotherapy for stage I lung cancer. Study background: Patients numbered roughly 13 men and over 5 women, aged roughly 50 to 84 with a median of about 72 years. Among the patients, several had squamous cell carcinoma and 11 to 13 had adenocarcinoma.

The CDR3 spans 16 residues. Germline lookup yields CDR1 KGHDR and CDR2 SFDVKD. Investigators drew about 6 milliliters of peripheral blood at each of two time points. To note about this clonotype: The junction shows a germline mismatch at one end, possibly a read error.

CDR3 of TCR beta was amplified from genomic DNA via a two-round multiplex PCR. Specific primers for each TRBV and TRBJ gene were what first-round PCR used. Universal primers were used in the second PCR round. TCRdb itself ran the multiplex PCR reads through MiXCR, one entry per CDR3 protein. Of roughly 30,000 distinct CDR3 sequences in the sample, about 41% were seen once. The V gene is TRBV24-1, the J gene TRBJ2-6; 9 bases map to TRBD1. The sequenced sample was PBMCs, obtained before or after stereotactic body radiation therapy (not recorded which). The origin of this receptor is a donor at least 50 years old with non-small cell lung cancer. CDR3 in amino acids: CAASDGTGSGANVLTF. The CDR3 nucleotides read TGTGCCGCCAGTGATGGGACAGGGTCTGGGGCCAACGTCCTGACTTTC.